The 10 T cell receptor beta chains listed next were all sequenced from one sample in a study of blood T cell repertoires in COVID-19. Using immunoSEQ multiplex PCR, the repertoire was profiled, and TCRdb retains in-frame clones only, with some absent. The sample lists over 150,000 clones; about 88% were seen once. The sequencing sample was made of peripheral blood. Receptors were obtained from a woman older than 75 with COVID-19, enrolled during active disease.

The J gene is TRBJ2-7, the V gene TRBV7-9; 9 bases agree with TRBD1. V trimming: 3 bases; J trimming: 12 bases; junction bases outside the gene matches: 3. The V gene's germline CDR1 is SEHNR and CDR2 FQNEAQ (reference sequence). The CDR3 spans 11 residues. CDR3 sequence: CASSLGQGLYF. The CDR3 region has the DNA TGTGCCAGCAGCTTGGGACAGGGCCTGTACTTC.

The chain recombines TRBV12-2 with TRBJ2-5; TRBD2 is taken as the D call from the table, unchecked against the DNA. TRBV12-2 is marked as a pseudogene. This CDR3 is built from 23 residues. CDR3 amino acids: CASRQHCLPPGLAGFEGQETQYF. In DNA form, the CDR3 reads TGTGCAAGTCGCCAACATTGTCTGCCACCGGGACTAGCGGGCTTCGAGGGGCAAGAGACCCAGTACTTC.

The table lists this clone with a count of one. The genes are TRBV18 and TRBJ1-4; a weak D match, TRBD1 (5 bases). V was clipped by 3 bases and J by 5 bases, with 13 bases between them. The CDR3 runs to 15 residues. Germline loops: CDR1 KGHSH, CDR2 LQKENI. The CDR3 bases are TGTGCCAGCTCACCCCCGGGGGGATGGAATGAAAAACTGTTTTTT. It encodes CASSPPGGWNEKLFF.

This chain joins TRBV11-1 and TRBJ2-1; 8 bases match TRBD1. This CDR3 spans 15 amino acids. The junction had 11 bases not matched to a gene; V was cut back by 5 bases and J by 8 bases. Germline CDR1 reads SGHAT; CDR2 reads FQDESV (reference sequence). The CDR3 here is CASSRQGSWNHEQFF. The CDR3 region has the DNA TGTGCCAGCAGCAGACAGGGGAGTTGGAATCATGAGCAGTTCTTC.

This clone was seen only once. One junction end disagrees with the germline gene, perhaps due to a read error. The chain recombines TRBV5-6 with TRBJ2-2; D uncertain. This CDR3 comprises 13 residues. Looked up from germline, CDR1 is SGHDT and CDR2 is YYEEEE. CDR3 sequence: CASSLGVSGELFF. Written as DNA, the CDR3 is TGTGCCAGTAGCTTGGGCGTGTCCGGGGAGCTGTTTTTT.

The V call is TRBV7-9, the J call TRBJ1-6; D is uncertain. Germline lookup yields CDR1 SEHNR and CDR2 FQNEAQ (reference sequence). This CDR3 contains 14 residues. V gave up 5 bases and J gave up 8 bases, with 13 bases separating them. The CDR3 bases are TGTGCCAGCAGCACACAAATGGAGGATTCACCCCTCCACTTT. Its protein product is CASSTQMEDSPLHF.

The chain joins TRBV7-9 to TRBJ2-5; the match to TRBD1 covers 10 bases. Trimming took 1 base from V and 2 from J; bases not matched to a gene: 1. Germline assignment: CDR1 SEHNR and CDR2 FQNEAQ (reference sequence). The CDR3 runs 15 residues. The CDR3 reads CASSLGDRGQETQYF. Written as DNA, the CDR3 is TGTGCCAGCAGCTTAGGGGACAGGGGACAAGAGACCCAGTACTTC.

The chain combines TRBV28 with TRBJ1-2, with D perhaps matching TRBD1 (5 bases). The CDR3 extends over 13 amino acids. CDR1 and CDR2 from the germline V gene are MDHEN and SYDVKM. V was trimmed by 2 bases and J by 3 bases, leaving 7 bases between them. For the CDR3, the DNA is TGTGCCAGCAGTTTAGTGACAGACTATGGCTACACCTTC. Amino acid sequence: CASSLVTDYGYTF.

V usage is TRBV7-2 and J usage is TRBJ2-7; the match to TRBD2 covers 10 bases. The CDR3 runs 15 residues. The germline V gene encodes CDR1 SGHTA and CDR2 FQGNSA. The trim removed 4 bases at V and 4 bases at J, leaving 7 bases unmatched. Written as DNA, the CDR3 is TGTGCCAGCAGCTCCCTCCTAGCGGGAGTATACGAGCAGTACTTC. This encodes CASSSLLAGVYEQYF. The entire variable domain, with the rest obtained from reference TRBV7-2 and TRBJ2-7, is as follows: GAGVSQSPSNKVTEKGKDVELRCDPISGHTALYWYRQSLGQGLEFLIYFQGNSAPDKSGLPSDRFSAERTGGSVSTLTIQRTQQEDSAVYLCASSSLLAGVYEQYFGPGTRLTVT.

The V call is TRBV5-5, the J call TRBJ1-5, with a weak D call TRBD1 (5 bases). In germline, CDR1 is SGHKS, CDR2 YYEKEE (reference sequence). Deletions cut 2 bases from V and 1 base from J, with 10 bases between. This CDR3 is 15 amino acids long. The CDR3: CASSFGHPSNQPQHF. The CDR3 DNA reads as TGTGCCAGCAGCTTCGGACACCCAAGCAATCAGCCCCAGCATTTT.